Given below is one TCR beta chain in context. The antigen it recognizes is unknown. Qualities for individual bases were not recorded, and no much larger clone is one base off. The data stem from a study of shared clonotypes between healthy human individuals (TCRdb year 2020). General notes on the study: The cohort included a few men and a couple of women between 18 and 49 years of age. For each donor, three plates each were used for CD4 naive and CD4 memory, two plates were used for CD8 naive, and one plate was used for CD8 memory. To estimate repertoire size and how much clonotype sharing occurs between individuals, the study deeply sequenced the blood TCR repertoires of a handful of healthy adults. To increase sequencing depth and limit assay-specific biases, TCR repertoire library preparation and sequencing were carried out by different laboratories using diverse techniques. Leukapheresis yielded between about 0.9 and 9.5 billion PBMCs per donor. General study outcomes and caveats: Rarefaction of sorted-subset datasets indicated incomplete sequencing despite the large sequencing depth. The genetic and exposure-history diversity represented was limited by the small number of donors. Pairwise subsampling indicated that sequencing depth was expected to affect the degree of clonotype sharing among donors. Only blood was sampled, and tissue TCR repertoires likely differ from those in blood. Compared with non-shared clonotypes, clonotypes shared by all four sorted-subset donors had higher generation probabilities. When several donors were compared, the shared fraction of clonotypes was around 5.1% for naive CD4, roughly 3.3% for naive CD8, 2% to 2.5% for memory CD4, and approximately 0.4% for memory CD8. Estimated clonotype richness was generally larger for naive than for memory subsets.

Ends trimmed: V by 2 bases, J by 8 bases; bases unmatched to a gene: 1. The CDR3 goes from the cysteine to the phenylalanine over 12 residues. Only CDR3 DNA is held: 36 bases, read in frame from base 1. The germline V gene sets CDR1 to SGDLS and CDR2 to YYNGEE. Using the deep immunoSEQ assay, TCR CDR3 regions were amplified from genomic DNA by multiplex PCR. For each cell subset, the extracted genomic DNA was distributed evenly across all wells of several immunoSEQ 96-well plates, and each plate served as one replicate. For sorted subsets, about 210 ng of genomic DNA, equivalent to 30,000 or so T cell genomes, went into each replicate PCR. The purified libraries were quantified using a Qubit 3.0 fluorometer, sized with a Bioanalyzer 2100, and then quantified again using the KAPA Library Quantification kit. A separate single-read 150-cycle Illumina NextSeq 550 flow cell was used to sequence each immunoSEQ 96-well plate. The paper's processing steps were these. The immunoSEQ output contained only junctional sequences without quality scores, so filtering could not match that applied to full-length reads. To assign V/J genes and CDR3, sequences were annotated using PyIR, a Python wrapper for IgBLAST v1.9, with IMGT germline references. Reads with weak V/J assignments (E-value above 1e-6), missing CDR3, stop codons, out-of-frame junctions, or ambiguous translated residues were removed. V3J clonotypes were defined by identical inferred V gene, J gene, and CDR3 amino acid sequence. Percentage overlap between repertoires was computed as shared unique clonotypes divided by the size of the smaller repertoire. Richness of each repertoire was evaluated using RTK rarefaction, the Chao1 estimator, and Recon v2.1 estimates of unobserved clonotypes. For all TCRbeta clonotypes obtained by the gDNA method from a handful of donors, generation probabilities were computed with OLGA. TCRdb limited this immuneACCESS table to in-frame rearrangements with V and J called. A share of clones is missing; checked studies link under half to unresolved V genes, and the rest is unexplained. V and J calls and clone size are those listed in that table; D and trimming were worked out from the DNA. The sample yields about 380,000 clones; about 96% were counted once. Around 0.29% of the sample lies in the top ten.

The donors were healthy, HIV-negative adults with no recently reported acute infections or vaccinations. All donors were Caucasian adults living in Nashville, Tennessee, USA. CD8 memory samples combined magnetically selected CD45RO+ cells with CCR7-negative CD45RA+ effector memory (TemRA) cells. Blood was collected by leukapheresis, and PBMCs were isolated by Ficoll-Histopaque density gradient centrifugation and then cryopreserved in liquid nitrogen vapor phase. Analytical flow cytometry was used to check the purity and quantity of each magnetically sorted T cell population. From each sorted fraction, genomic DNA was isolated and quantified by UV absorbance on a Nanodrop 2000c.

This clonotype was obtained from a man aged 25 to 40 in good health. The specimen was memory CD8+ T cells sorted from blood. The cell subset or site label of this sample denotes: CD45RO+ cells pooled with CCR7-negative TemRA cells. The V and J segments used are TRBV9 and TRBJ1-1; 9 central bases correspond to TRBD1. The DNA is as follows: TGTGCCAGCAGCGTTGGGACAGGGGAAGCTTTCTTT. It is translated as CASSVGTGEAFF.